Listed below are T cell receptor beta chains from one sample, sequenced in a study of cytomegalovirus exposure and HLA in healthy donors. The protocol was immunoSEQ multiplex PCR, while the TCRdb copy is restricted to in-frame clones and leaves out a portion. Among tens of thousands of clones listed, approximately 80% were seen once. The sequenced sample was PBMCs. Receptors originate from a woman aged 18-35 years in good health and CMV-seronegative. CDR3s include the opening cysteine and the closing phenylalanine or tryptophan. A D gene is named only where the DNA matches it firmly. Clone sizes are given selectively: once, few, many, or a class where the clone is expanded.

CDR3 protein: CASSQGLAETQYF; CDR3 DNA: TGCGCCAGCAGCCAAGGACTAGCGGAGACCCAGTACTTC; CDR3 length: 13; clone size: -; D gene: TRBD2; V gene: TRBV4-3; J gene: TRBJ2-5
CDR3 protein: CASSGQGEGNYEQYF; CDR3 DNA: TGTGCCAGCAGTGGACAGGGAGAGGGGAACTACGAGCAGTACTTC; CDR3 length: 15; clone size: -; D gene: TRBD1; V gene: TRBV6-1; J gene: TRBJ2-7
CDR3 protein: CASSYSSGTGSREQYF; CDR3 DNA: TGTGCCAGCAGTTACTCGTCGGGGACAGGGTCGCGCGAGCAGTACTTC; CDR3 length: 16; clone size: -; D gene: TRBD1; V gene: TRBV6-6; J gene: TRBJ2-7
CDR3 protein: CASRASGINTEAFF; CDR3 DNA: TGTGCCAGCAGAGCCTCCGGGATAAACACTGAAGCTTTCTTT; CDR3 length: 14; clone size: -; D gene: -; V gene: TRBV2; J gene: TRBJ1-1
CDR3 protein: CSAVDSLRAEAFF; CDR3 DNA: TGCAGCGCCGTAGACTCGTTGCGGGCTGAAGCTTTCTTT; CDR3 length: 13; clone size: once; D gene: -; V gene: TRBV29-1; J gene: TRBJ1-1
CDR3 protein: CASSRGQGAQYGYTF; CDR3 DNA: TGCGCCAGCAGCCGGGGACAGGGGGCCCAATATGGCTACACCTTC; CDR3 length: 15; clone size: once; D gene: TRBD1; V gene: TRBV5-1; J gene: TRBJ1-2
CDR3 protein: CASDRNNSPLHF; CDR3 DNA: TGTGCCAGCGACAGGAATAATTCACCCCTCCACTTT; CDR3 length: 12; clone size: few; D gene: -; V gene: TRBV7-9; J gene: TRBJ1-6
CDR3 protein: CSSSPPSKTSGRTDEQYF; CDR3 DNA: TGTTCCAGCAGCCCGCCATCCAAGACTAGCGGGAGAACAGATGAGCAGTACTTC; CDR3 length: 18; clone size: -; D gene: TRBD2; V gene: TRBV7-9; J gene: TRBJ2-7
CDR3 protein: CSAKSTAEQYF; CDR3 DNA: TGCAGTGCTAAGTCGACAGCCGAGCAGTACTTC; CDR3 length: 11; clone size: -; D gene: -; V gene: TRBV20-1; J gene: TRBJ2-7
CDR3 protein: CASSVSGQGTTKWEQYF; CDR3 DNA: TGTGCCAGTAGTGTTTCGGGACAGGGGACAACAAAGTGGGAGCAGTACTTC; CDR3 length: 17; clone size: -; D gene: TRBD1; V gene: TRBV19; J gene: TRBJ2-5
CDR3 protein: CASSYSQTQPQHF; CDR3 DNA: TGTGCCAGCAGTTACTCACAGACTCAGCCCCAGCATTTT; CDR3 length: 13; clone size: few; D gene: -; V gene: TRBV6-6; J gene: TRBJ1-5
CDR3 protein: CASRGDRGTRETQYF; CDR3 DNA: TGTGCCAGCAGGGGCGACAGGGGTACGAGAGAGACCCAGTACTTC; CDR3 length: 15; clone size: few; D gene: TRBD1; V gene: TRBV5-6; J gene: TRBJ2-5
CDR3 protein: CASSIEGLAGGPNEQFF; CDR3 DNA: TGTGCCAGTAGTATAGAGGGACTAGCGGGAGGGCCGAATGAGCAGTTCTTC; CDR3 length: 17; clone size: -; D gene: TRBD2; V gene: TRBV19; J gene: TRBJ2-1
CDR3 protein: CASSYGGRNTEAFF; CDR3 DNA: TGTGCCAGCAGTTACGGAGGGAGGAACACTGAAGCTTTCTTT; CDR3 length: 14; clone size: -; D gene: -; V gene: TRBV6-6; J gene: TRBJ1-1
CDR3 protein: CASSIRIPDTQYF; CDR3 DNA: TGTGCCAGTAGTATTAGAATACCAGATACGCAGTATTTT; CDR3 length: 13; clone size: -; D gene: -; V gene: TRBV19; J gene: TRBJ2-3
CDR3 protein: CASSLTASEAFF; CDR3 DNA: TGTGCCAGCAGCCTGACAGCGTCTGAAGCTTTCTTT; CDR3 length: 12; clone size: -; D gene: -; V gene: TRBV5-4; J gene: TRBJ1-1
CDR3 protein: CAWHKPGLAIYEQYF; CDR3 DNA: TGTGCCTGGCATAAACCGGGACTAGCGATTTACGAGCAGTACTTC; CDR3 length: 15; clone size: -; D gene: TRBD2; V gene: TRBV30; J gene: TRBJ2-7
CDR3 protein: CASSPQGARGYTF; CDR3 DNA: TGTGCCAGCAGCCCACAGGGGGCGCGAGGCTACACCTTC; CDR3 length: 13; clone size: -; D gene: TRBD1; V gene: TRBV5-5; J gene: TRBJ1-2
CDR3 protein: CASSLRNGQFF; CDR3 DNA: TGTGCCAGCAGCCTGAGGAATGGGCAGTTCTTC; CDR3 length: 11; clone size: -; D gene: -; V gene: TRBV7-2; J gene: TRBJ2-1
CDR3 protein: CASKAAAGEAFF; CDR3 DNA: TGTGCCAGTAAGGCCGCGGCGGGGGAAGCTTTCTTT; CDR3 length: 12; clone size: -; D gene: -; V gene: TRBV19; J gene: TRBJ1-1
CDR3 protein: CASSMREGLEQFF; CDR3 DNA: TGTGCCAGTAGTATGCGGGAGGGCCTTGAGCAGTTCTTC; CDR3 length: 13; clone size: -; D gene: TRBD2; V gene: TRBV19; J gene: TRBJ2-1
CDR3 protein: CASRITGDPTYEQYF; CDR3 DNA: TGTGCCAGCAGAATAACAGGGGACCCTACCTACGAGCAGTACTTC; CDR3 length: 15; clone size: few; D gene: TRBD1; V gene: TRBV6-1; J gene: TRBJ2-7
CDR3 protein: CASSPQEVEAFF; CDR3 DNA: TGTGCCAGCTCACCCCAGGAGGTGGAAGCTTTCTTT; CDR3 length: 12; clone size: -; D gene: -; V gene: TRBV18; J gene: TRBJ1-1
CDR3 protein: CASTFGQVNTEAFF; CDR3 DNA: TGTGCCAGCACCTTCGGACAGGTGAACACTGAAGCTTTCTTT; CDR3 length: 14; clone size: -; D gene: TRBD1; V gene: TRBV28; J gene: TRBJ1-1